The source of this TCR beta chain is a study of PD-1 blockade in classical Hodgkin lymphoma. General study points: Some patients started nivolumab under 1 year after ASCT, and they were excluded. CD4+ but not CD8+ TCR diversity rose significantly by C4D1.

Produced via immunoSEQ multiplex PCR; TCRdb's table is partial and in-frame only. The sample includes 55,000 to 80,000 clones, approximately 94% of them seen just once. To note about this clone: The antigen is undetermined.

Relapse was seen in all patients after autologous stem cell transplantation, and brentuximab vedotin exposure was variable. The length of the CDR3 is 11 residues. Trimming took 4 bases from V and 3 from J, leaving 4 bases between them. Germline V gives CDR1 SQVTM, CDR2 ANQGSEA. This sample comprised peripheral blood mononuclear cells (PBMCs), obtained at baseline. This sequence was found in a human donor with classical Hodgkin lymphoma. The chain carries TRBV29-1 and TRBJ1-3; the D is unclear. CDR3 DNA: TGCAGCGTTGTTGATGGAAACACCATATATTTT. The encoded protein is CSVVDGNTIYF.